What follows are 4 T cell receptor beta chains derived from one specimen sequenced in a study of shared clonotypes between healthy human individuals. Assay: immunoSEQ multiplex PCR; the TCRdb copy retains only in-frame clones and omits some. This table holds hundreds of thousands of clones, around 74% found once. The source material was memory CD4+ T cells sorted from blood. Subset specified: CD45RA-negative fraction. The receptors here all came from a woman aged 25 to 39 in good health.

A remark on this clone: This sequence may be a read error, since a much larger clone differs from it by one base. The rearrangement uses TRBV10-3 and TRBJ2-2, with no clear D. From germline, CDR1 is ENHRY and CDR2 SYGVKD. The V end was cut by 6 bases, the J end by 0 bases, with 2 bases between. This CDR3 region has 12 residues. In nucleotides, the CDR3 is TGTGCCATCAGCCCGAACACCGGGGAGCTGTTTTTT. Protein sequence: CAISPNTGELFF.

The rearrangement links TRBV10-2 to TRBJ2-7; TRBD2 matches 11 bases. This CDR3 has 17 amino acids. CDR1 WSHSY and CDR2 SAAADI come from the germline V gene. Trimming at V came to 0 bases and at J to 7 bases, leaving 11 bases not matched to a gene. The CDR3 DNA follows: TGCGCCAGCAGTGAGTCTCGGACTAGCGGGTCCTCGAGAGAGCAGTACTTC. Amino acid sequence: CASSESRTSGSSREQYF.

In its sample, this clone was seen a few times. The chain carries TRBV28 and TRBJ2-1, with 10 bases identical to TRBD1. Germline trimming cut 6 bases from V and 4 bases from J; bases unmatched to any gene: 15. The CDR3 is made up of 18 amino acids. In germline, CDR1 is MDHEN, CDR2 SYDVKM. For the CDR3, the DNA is TGTGCCAGCAGGCCGGACAGGGGGGGACTAGTAACGTACAATGAGCAGTTCTTC. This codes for CASRPDRGGLVTYNEQFF.

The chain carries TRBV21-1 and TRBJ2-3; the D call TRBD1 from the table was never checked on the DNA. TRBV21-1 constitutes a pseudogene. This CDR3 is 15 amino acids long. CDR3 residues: CASSKGRGKTDTQYF. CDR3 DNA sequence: TGTGCCAGCAGCAAAGGCAGGGGGAAAACAGATACGCAGTATTTT.